The sequence of this T cell receptor beta chain was determined in a study of PD-1 blockade in classical Hodgkin lymphoma. Regarding time point: cycle 4 day 1 (C4D1), after 6 weeks of nivolumab. No patient escaped relapse after autologous stem cell transplantation, and brentuximab vedotin exposure varied. Some clones are missing from TCRdb's copy, which holds only in-frame ones; the method was immunoSEQ multiplex PCR. The table has about 39,000 clones, 78% seen once. The length of the CDR3 is 15 residues. The chain combines TRBV21-1 with TRBJ2-7; the table's D gene call, TRBD1, was not cross checked with the DNA. TRBV21-1 is a known pseudogene. The sequence derives from a human donor with classical Hodgkin lymphoma. Sequenced material: peripheral blood mononuclear cells (PBMCs), taken before the fourth cycle of nivolumab. The CDR3 DNA follows: TGTGCCAGCAGCAAGGGGTGGACACCCCACTACGAGCAGTACTTC. This sequence encodes CASSKGWTPHYEQYF.